A selection of T cell receptor beta chains follows, all from one sample in a study of T cells in Graves' hyperthyroidism and ophthalmopathy. TCRdb itself ran the multiplex PCR reads through MiXCR, one entry per CDR3 protein. Here the sample spans about 660,000 distinct CDR3 sequences, less than 45% being singletons. Sequences were obtained from peripheral blood or thyroid tissue (not recorded which). These receptors originate from an adult man with Graves' disease, either hyperthyroidism or ophthalmopathy (not recorded which). The CDR3 runs from the conserved cysteine through the conserved F or W. D genes are given only for firm matches. Only some rows state a clone size, as once, few, many or a class for expanded clones.

clone_size j_call d_call v_call cdr3_nt cdr3_aa
once TRBJ2-3 NA TRBV2 TGTGCCAGCAGTGAAACAACTAGAGATACGCAGTATTTT CASSETTRDTQYF
few TRBJ1-2 TRBD1 TRBV20-1 TGCAGTGTCCGAGGGGGCCGGGTTAACTATGGCTACACCTTC CSVRGGRVNYGYTF
NA TRBJ1-1 NA TRBV2 TGTGCCAGCAGGGCTCGGGTGGCCCCTCAGAACACTGAAGCTTTCTTT CASRARVAPQNTEAFF
few TRBJ1-6 NA TRBV20-1 TGCAGTGCTAGAGATGGTTTAGGATCTCGAGGTTCACCCCTCCACTTT CSARDGLGSRGSPLHF
NA TRBJ2-1 TRBD1 TRBV2 TGTGCCAGCAGTACTCCCTCGGGACAGACCTACAATGAGCAGTTCTTC CASSTPSGQTYNEQFF
NA TRBJ1-2 TRBD1 TRBV29-1 TGCAGCGTGGGACAGGGGAGTAACTATGGCTACACCTTC CSVGQGSNYGYTF
NA TRBJ1-2 NA TRBV5-5 TGTGCCAGCAGCTTAGCCGGGGAGGTTGGCTACACCTTC CASSLAGEVGYTF
NA TRBJ2-2 NA TRBV5-1 TGCGCCAGCAGCTTTAGCGCGAGAAGGGCCGGGGAGCTGTTTTTT CASSFSARRAGELFF
once TRBJ1-3 NA TRBV10-1 TGCGCCAGCAGTGACAGCGGGAGGTACACCATATATTTT CASSDSGRYTIYF
NA TRBJ2-7 NA TRBV6-5 TGTGCCAGCGGTTACTCTGCCAGGGCGCCCTACGAGCAGTACTTC CASGYSARAPYEQYF
few TRBJ2-7 TRBD1 TRBV7-8 TGTGCCAGCAGACCAGGGACGACAGGGAATAACGAGCAGTACTTC CASRPGTTGNNEQYF
many TRBJ1-1 NA TRBV9 TGTGCCAGCACCCCTCAATCTCTAGGTGAAGCTTTCTTT CASTPQSLGEAFF
few TRBJ1-6 NA TRBV7-2 TGTGCCAGCAGCCAAGGGTCTGCAGGGAATTCACCCCTCCACTTT CASSQGSAGNSPLHF
NA TRBJ2-5 NA TRBV10-3 TGTGCCATCAGTCAGACAGCCAAAGAGACCCAGTACTTC CAISQTAKETQYF
once TRBJ2-5 NA TRBV5-5 TGTGCCAGCAGCTTGATGGTCGGAGGGAAGACCCAGTACTTC CASSLMVGGKTQYF
NA TRBJ1-6 NA TRBV7-9 TGTGCCAGCAGCCAAGATCTAGGTATTAATTCACCCCTCCACTTT CASSQDLGINSPLHF
NA TRBJ1-4 NA TRBV15 TGTGCCACCAGCCTTACAGGGGAAAAACTGTTTTTT CATSLTGEKLFF
NA TRBJ1-2 TRBD1 TRBV10-3 TGTGCCATCAGTGACTTCGACAGGGGAGGCTACACCTTC CAISDFDRGGYTF
many TRBJ2-5 TRBD2 TRBV7-3 TGTGCCAGCAGCCCGCTGACTAGCGGGGGTCCCGAGACCCAGTACTTC CASSPLTSGGPETQYF
NA TRBJ1-2 NA TRBV7-9 TGTGCCAGCAGCTCCTACAGACAGGACGGTGGCTACACCTTC CASSSYRQDGGYTF
NA TRBJ1-5 NA TRBV10-3 TGTGCCATCATCGAAGGGCAGCCCCAGCATTTT CAIIEGQPQHF
NA TRBJ2-2 NA TRBV24-1 TGTGCCAGCAGCACCCGGACCGCCGACACCGGGGAGCTGTTTTTT CASSTRTADTGELFF
NA TRBJ2-7 TRBD2 TRBV7-9 TGTGCCAGCAGCTTAAGCGGGGAAACCTACGAGCAGTACTTC CASSLSGETYEQYF
NA TRBJ1-6 NA TRBV2 TGTGCCAGCACCCTTGGGGGGGCGCGCCTAAATTCACCCCTCCACTTT CASTLGGARLNSPLHF
many TRBJ1-4 NA TRBV20-1 TGCAGTGCTATCGGTAATGAAAAACTGTTTTTT CSAIGNEKLFF
NA TRBJ2-5 NA TRBV2 TGTGCCAGCACCCCAACGAGGGTTAAGTACTTC CASTPTRVKYF
NA TRBJ2-2 TRBD1 TRBV7-9 TGTGCCAGCAGCCTACAGGGGGTCGACACCGGGGAGCTGTTTTTT CASSLQGVDTGELFF
NA TRBJ1-3 NA TRBV29-1 TGCAGCATCGGACATTTTCAAGGAAACACCATATATTTT CSIGHFQGNTIYF
few TRBJ2-7 TRBD2 TRBV5-1 TGCGCCAGCAGCCTGGGGGAGCGGGAGTTGTACGAGCAGTACTTC CASSLGERELYEQYF
NA TRBJ1-2 TRBD1 TRBV20-1 TGCAGTGCTAGAGTCGGGACAGGTGACGGCTACACCTTC CSARVGTGDGYTF
NA TRBJ1-6 TRBD1 TRBV2 TGTGCCAGCCCGGATCTGACAGGGGGGAATTCACCCCTCCACTTT CASPDLTGGNSPLHF
NA TRBJ1-2 NA TRBV7-8 TGTGCCAGCAGCTTAGCGCTAGGGGGTACGGGCTATGGCTACACCTTC CASSLALGGTGYGYTF
NA TRBJ1-1 TRBD1 TRBV9 TGTGCCAGCAGCAAAGGACAGGACGGCGGAGTGGTGAACACTGAAGCTTTCTTT CASSKGQDGGVVNTEAFF
many TRBJ2-7 NA TRBV7-9 TGTGCCAGCAGCTTTACACAGGGCAAGGACGAGCAGTACTTC CASSFTQGKDEQYF
many TRBJ1-3 NA TRBV19 TGTGCCAGTTCGAAGACTCAAGGGAACACCATATATTTT CASSKTQGNTIYF
NA TRBJ2-7 NA TRBV20-1 TGCAGTGCTAGAGCAGGGAAACCCTACGAGCAGTACTTC CSARAGKPYEQYF
many TRBJ1-3 NA TRBV19 TGTGCCAGTATCATGACGGCTGGAAACACCATATATTTT CASIMTAGNTIYF
many TRBJ2-7 NA TRBV6-5 TGTGCCAGCTCCCCACCCAGTCGCGTCGAGCAGTACTTC CASSPPSRVEQYF
NA TRBJ1-1 NA TRBV9 TGTGCCAGCAGCTTAGGTGGCAGGTCGAACACTGAAGCTTTCTTT CASSLGGRSNTEAFF
NA TRBJ1-2 TRBD1 TRBV29-1 TGCAGCGTAGGGACAGGTGCCTATGCTAACTATGGCTACACCTTC CSVGTGAYANYGYTF
NA TRBJ2-7 TRBD1 TRBV6-5 TGTGCCATCAGTGAACAGGGACAGGGACGGACTCAACAGTACTTC CAISEQGQGRTQQYF
NA TRBJ1-2 NA TRBV14 TGTGCCAGCAGCCAAGCGGGGAACAATAACTATGGCTACACCTTC CASSQAGNNNYGYTF
many TRBJ1-5 NA TRBV2 TGTGCCAGCACGTCGGGAAGAGGGGATCAGCCCCAGCATTTT CASTSGRGDQPQHF
NA TRBJ1-4 NA TRBV9 TGTGCCAGCAGCGTAGATACGGGTCGGAATGAAAAACTGTTTTTT CASSVDTGRNEKLFF
NA TRBJ1-1 NA TRBV7-6 TGTGCCAGCAGCTTAGCGGGGGCCGGCGGTTACACTGAAGCTTTCTTT CASSLAGAGGYTEAFF